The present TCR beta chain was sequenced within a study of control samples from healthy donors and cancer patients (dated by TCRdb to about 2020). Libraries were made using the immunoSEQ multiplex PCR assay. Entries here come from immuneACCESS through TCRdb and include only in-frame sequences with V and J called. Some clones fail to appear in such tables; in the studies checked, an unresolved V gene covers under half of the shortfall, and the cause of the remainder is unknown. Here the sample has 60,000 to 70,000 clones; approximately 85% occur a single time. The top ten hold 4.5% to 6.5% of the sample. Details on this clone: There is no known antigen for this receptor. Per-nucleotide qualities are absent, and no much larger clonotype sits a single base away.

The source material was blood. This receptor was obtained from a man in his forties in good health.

At the DNA level, the sequence is TGCAGTGCTAATAGCGGCGAGCAGTTCTTC. Translated, it gives CSANSGEQFF. The chain is made from TRBV20-1 and TRBJ2-1; the D gene is possibly TRBD2, with 6 bases matching. Deletion took 4 bases off V and 10 bases off J, with a span of 8 bases between the germline ends. The germline V gene (reference sequence) yields DFQATT for CDR1 and SNEGSKA for CDR2. The CDR3 goes from the cysteine to the phenylalanine over 10 residues. The retained sequence is limited to the CDR3, 30 bases, with the frame set at the first base.